Presented here are 32 T cell receptor beta chains from one specimen sequenced in a study of T cell repertoires in cytomegalovirus infection. MiXCR, run by TCRdb on the reads, gives a single entry per CDR3 protein. Of some 800,000 distinct CDR3 sequences in the sample, approximately 32% are singletons; the top ten hold around 11%. Their antigens remain unidentified. The sample consisted of cultured CD8+ T cells from PBMCs, taken from culture after CMV antigen stimulation. The receptors derive from a human donor in good health (CMV status not recorded). Some clones in this sample may be carry-over from other donors' samples.

J is TRBJ2-7 and V is TRBV6-5; D perhaps matches TRBD2 (6 bases). Looked up from germline, CDR1 is MNHEY and CDR2 is SVGAGI. The CDR3 is 14 residues long. The CDR3 DNA sequence: TGTGCCGGCAGTTCGGCAGGGCCTGGGGGGGAGCAGTACGTC. Translating it yields CAGSSAGPGGEQYV.

A word on this clonotype: One end of the junction varies from germline; a read error may be responsible. The rearrangement uses TRBV6-1 and TRBJ1-2; weak D call: TRBD1 (6 bases). Per the germline V gene, CDR1 is MNHNS and CDR2 is SASEGT. The CDR3 length is 11 residues. The CDR3 bases are TGTGTCAGCAGCAACAGGGATGGCTACACCTTC. This encodes CVSSNRDGYTF.

The genes are TRBV5-8 and TRBJ1-1, with D uncertain. V was pared by 6 bases and J by 13 bases, with 19 bases between. In germline, CDR1 is SGHTS, CDR2 YDEGEE. This CDR3 spans 12 amino acids. The CDR3 nucleotides are TGTGCCAGCACCACGAGGCCCAGGTCCCTTTTCTTT. Translation: CASTTRPRSLFF.

This rearrangement joins TRBV7-9 to TRBJ1-6; D gene ambiguous. In germline, CDR1 is SEHNR, CDR2 FQNEAQ (reference sequence). CDR3 length equals 16 residues. V was pared by 7 bases and J by 5 bases, with 18 bases between. CDR3 nucleotide sequence: TGTGCCAGCAACCATGACACAACACCAGATAATTCACCCCTCCACTTT. This sequence encodes CASNHDTTPDNSPLHF.

V gene TRBV23-1 combines with J gene TRBJ2-7; D is possibly TRBD1 or TRBD2 (5 bases each). TRBV23-1 is reported as an ORF; its role is uncertain. With 2 bases removed from V and 4 bases from J, the gap between germline ends came to 15 bases. This CDR3 is built from 15 residues. This chain's CDR3 is CASSQPGRKAYEQYV. The CDR3 nucleotides are TGCGCCAGCAGTCAACCGGGACGGAAGGCGTACGAGCAGTACGTC.

This chain uses TRBV4-1 with TRBJ2-5; TRBD1 might be the D (6 bases). V gave up 4 bases and J gave up 2 bases, with 14 bases separating them. The germline V gene has CDR1 MGHRA and CDR2 YSYEKL. This CDR3 region has 15 residues. This chain's CDR3 is CASSLRRTAQETQYF. The CDR3 nucleotides read TGCGCCAGCAGCCTCCGGAGGACAGCTCAAGAGACCCAGTACTTC.

The chain joins TRBV5-4 to TRBJ2-1; D possibly corresponds to TRBD2 (6 bases). Germline V gene sequence: CDR1 SGHNT, CDR2 YYREEE (reference sequence). The CDR3 runs 16 residues. V shed 2 bases and J shed 2 bases, with 14 bases lying between them. CDR3 amino acids: CASSFYRDSPYNEQFF. CDR3 bases: TGTGCCAGCAGCTTCTACCGGGACTCGCCCTACAATGAGCAGTTCTTC. The variable domain in full, with the rest retrieved from reference TRBV5-4 and TRBJ2-1, is ETGVTQSPTHLIKTRGQQVTLRCSSQSGHNTVSWYQQALGQGPQFIFQYYREEENGRGNFPPRFSGLQFPNYSSELNVNALELDDSALYLCASSFYRDSPYNEQFFGPGTRLTVL.

There are a few counts of this clonotype. V usage is TRBV2 and J usage is TRBJ2-7, with 8 bases that match TRBD2. The CDR3 sequence is 15 residues long. Germline trimming cut 7 bases from V and 0 bases from J; bases unmatched to any gene: 8. Germline V gene sequence: CDR1 SNHLY, CDR2 FYNNEI. The CDR3 DNA follows: TGTGCCAGCACCAGGACTAGCAGGGGCTCCTACGAGCAGTACTTC. Its translation is CASTRTSRGSYEQYF.

This clonotype was found a few times. The gene calls are TRBV29-1 and TRBJ2-2; D tentatively fits TRBD1 or TRBD2 (5 bases each). In germline, CDR1 is SQVTM, CDR2 ANQGSEA. The CDR3 is made up of 12 amino acids. The V gene lost 4 bases and the J gene lost 5 bases, with 8 bases spanning the gap. The CDR3 nucleotides are TGCAGCGTTGTTGGGGGAACCGGGGAGCTGTTTTTT. It translates to CSVVGGTGELFF.

This sequence joins TRBV27 and TRBJ2-7; the D is unclear. CDR1 and CDR2 (germline): MNHEY, SMNVEV (reference sequence). The CDR3 length is 13 residues. V was pared by 6 bases and J by 3 bases, with 12 bases between. The DNA of the CDR3 is TGTGCCAGCAGGCTAGGCCGAAGCTACGAGCAGTACTTC. It encodes CASRLGRSYEQYF.

This clonotype was counted ten times or more. CDR3 residues: CASRRGSSYNEQFF. As DNA, the CDR3 is TGTGCCAGCAGGCGGGGGAGCTCCTACAATGAGCAGTTCTTC. V and J are TRBV12-3 or TRBV12-4 and TRBJ2-1, with 7 bases identical to TRBD2. The CDR3 is 14 residues long. Trimming cost V 6 bases and J 0 bases; bases outside gene matches: 2.

The chain combines TRBV27 with TRBJ2-7; D may be TRBD1 or TRBD2 (6 bases each). Germline CDR1 is MNHEY and CDR2 is SMNVEV (reference sequence). CDR3 length equals 13 residues. Trimming cost V 8 bases and J 3 bases, with 14 bases left between them. The CDR3 loop reads CASAGHPIYEQYF. In DNA form, the CDR3 reads TGTGCCAGCGCGGGACACCCAATCTACGAGCAGTACTTC.

This clonotype was picked up many times. This rearrangement joins TRBV7-6 to TRBJ2-7; 9 bases are a match to TRBD1. V was clipped by 4 bases and J by 1 base; unmatched bases: 5. The CDR3 contains 15 residues. Germline loops: CDR1 SGHVS, CDR2 FNYEAQ. For the CDR3, the DNA is TGTGCCAGCAGCTCCTCGGGACAGGGTTCCTACGAGCAGTACTTC. Protein: CASSSSGQGSYEQYF.

This clonotype has only a few counts. This rearrangement joins TRBV28 to TRBJ1-1; possibly TRBD1 for D (5 bases). CDR3 length: 14 amino acids. V gave up 4 bases and J gave up 2 bases, with 11 bases separating them. CDR1 is MDHEN, CDR2 SYDVKM, per germline. This CDR3 reads CASSSVGANTEAFF. DNA of the CDR3: TGTGCCAGCAGTTCCGTTGGGGCAAACACTGAAGCTTTCTTT.

The chain employs TRBV6-6 and TRBJ2-5; D unresolved. The CDR3 sequence is 12 residues long. CDR1 is MNHNY and CDR2 is SVGAGI in the germline V gene (reference sequence). The V end lost 7 bases, the J end lost 4 bases, and 10 bases lay between the germline ends. CDR3 in DNA: TGTGCCAGCACTGGGATGAGAGAGACCCAGTACTTC. As protein: CASTGMRETQYF.

The gene calls are TRBV7-3 and TRBJ2-1, with D maybe TRBD1 (7 bases). The CDR3 totals 22 residues. V gave up 1 base and J gave up 8 bases, with 36 bases separating them. Germline V lookup: CDR1 SGHTA, CDR2 FQGTGA. The CDR3 protein is CASSLRRAWIQGRWDQRYEQFF. Written as DNA, the CDR3 is TGTGCCAGCAGCTTAAGAAGGGCTTGGATACAGGGGAGGTGGGATCAACGCTATGAGCAGTTCTTC.

This clonotype was counted a few times. The CDR3 protein is CASGTTYTGELFF. The DNA of the CDR3 is TGTGCCAGCGGCACGACGTACACCGGGGAGCTGTTTTTT. The chain links TRBV7-9 to TRBJ2-2; D not certain. This CDR3 has 13 amino acids. V gave up 8 bases and J gave up 3 bases, with 10 bases separating them. Germline V gene lookup returns CDR1 SEHNR and CDR2 FQNEAQ (reference sequence).

This clonotype was counted ten times or more. This sequence joins TRBV7-6 and TRBJ2-1; tentatively, D is TRBD1 (6 bases). This CDR3 contains 14 residues. Germline V gene data show CDR1 as SGHVS and CDR2 as FNYEAQ. Trimming took 5 bases from V and 5 from J, leaving 13 bases between them. The CDR3 region has the DNA TGTGCCAGCAGCGTCGGACAGAAAGACAATGAGCAGTTCTTC. This sequence encodes CASSVGQKDNEQFF.

This rearrangement joins TRBV9 to TRBJ2-5; D gene uncertain. Trimming removed 0 bases at V and 1 base at J, with 10 bases between. This CDR3 has 15 amino acids. The germline V gene encodes CDR1 SGDLS and CDR2 YYNGEE. The CDR3 coding sequence is TGTGCCAGCAGCGTAGGGAGACGCCTCCAAGAGACCCAGTACTTC. This encodes CASSVGRRLQETQYF.

This clonotype was seen a handful of times. The V and J genes are TRBV19 and TRBJ2-1, with 9 positions matching TRBD2. V lost 1 base to trimming and J lost 0 bases; unmatched junction nucleotides: 10. This CDR3 is 19 amino acids long. Germline loops: CDR1 LNHDA, CDR2 SQIVND (reference sequence). CDR3 protein: CASSIGSVLAGSSYNEQFF. The CDR3 DNA reads as TGTGCCAGTAGTATAGGAAGTGTACTAGCGGGCAGCTCCTACAATGAGCAGTTCTTC.

The chain joins TRBV7-8 to TRBJ2-7; no definite D call. Germline CDR1 is SGHVS and CDR2 is FQNEAQ. Trimming took off 5 bases at V and 5 bases at J, with 16 bases between the two ends. The CDR3 is 14 amino acids. The CDR3 DNA is TGTGCCAGCAGCCCTCTAGGTGGGGTGAACGAGCAGTACGTC. It specifies CASSPLGGVNEQYV.

The chain links TRBV19 to TRBJ1-5; 8 nucleotides agree with TRBD1. After removal of 5 bases from V and 6 bases from J, the junction contained 9 bases not matched to a gene. CDR1 LNHDA and CDR2 SQIVND come from the germline V gene (reference sequence). There are 15 residues in the CDR3. The CDR3 nucleotides are TGTGCCAGTAGTCTCGTCCGGGACAGGATTCAGCCCCAGCATTTT. Amino acid sequence: CASSLVRDRIQPQHF. The whole variable domain, remainder taken from reference TRBV19 and TRBJ1-5, is DGGITQSPKYLFRKEGQNVTLSCEQNLNHDAMYWYRQDPGQGLRLIYYSQIVNDFQKGDIAEGYSVSREKKESFPLTVTSAQKNPTAFYLCASSLVRDRIQPQHFGDGTRLSIL.

The gene calls are TRBV4-1 and TRBJ2-5; D call uncertain. The CDR3 extends over 13 amino acids. Germline V gene data show CDR1 as MGHRA and CDR2 as YSYEKL. Trimming removed 0 bases at V and 0 bases at J, with 2 bases between. The CDR3 sequence: CASSQENQETQYF. The CDR3 DNA reads TGCGCCAGCAGCCAAGAGAACCAAGAGACCCAGTACTTC.

The rearrangement uses TRBV27 and TRBJ2-5, with unresolved D. Germline V gives CDR1 MNHEY, CDR2 SMNVEV (reference sequence). V was shortened by 5 bases and J by 3 bases, with 4 bases between the two germline ends. This CDR3 has 11 residues. CDR3 coding DNA: TGTGCCAGCAGTGAAAAAGAGACCCAGTACTTC. Translation: CASSEKETQYF.

This clonotype showed up just a few times. The chain joins TRBV6-8 to TRBJ2-3, with 8 bases aligning to TRBD2. Germline loops: CDR1 MNHGY, CDR2 SAAAGT. The CDR3 spans 16 residues. The V gene end was trimmed by 5 bases and the J gene end by 2 bases; junction bases not matched to a gene: 9. CDR3 in amino acids: CASSPFAGGTTDTQYF. CDR3 sequence (DNA): TGTGCCAGCAGTCCGTTTGCGGGGGGTACCACAGATACGCAGTATTTT.

As concerns this clonotype: With a much larger clone just one base away, this may be a read error. The genes are TRBV12-3 or TRBV12-4 and TRBJ2-1; 7 nucleotides align to TRBD2. V shed 8 bases and J 2 bases; nucleotides not matched to a gene: 9. This CDR3 is built from 15 residues. CDR3 residues: CASVSGFVAYNEQFF. The CDR3 bases are TGTGCCAGCGTTAGCGGGTTTGTGGCCTACAATGAGCAGTTCTTC.

The chain links TRBV5-6 to TRBJ2-5; D remains unclear. With 3 bases removed from V and 7 bases from J, the gap between germline ends came to 7 bases. Germline V CDR1 and CDR2: SGHDT, YYEEEE. The CDR3 runs 11 residues. In nucleotides, the CDR3 is TGTGCCAGCAGCTCCCCTGGGACCCAGTACTTC. It is translated as CASSSPGTQYF.

This clonotype was seen a handful of times. V is TRBV7-6 and J is TRBJ1-5, with TRBD1 identical over 9 bases. V trimming: 5 bases; J trimming: 7 bases; junction bases outside the gene matches: 9. The CDR3 is 15 amino acids. Germline V gene data show CDR1 as SGHVS and CDR2 as FNYEAQ. Here the CDR3 reads CASSRYRGLGQPQHF. The CDR3 DNA reads as TGTGCCAGCAGCAGATACAGGGGGCTAGGGCAGCCCCAGCATTTT.

The V and J genes are TRBV7-9 and TRBJ2-5, with 9 bases matching TRBD1. Germline loops: CDR1 SEHNR, CDR2 FQNEAQ (reference sequence). CDR3 length: 14 residues. The V segment lost 4 bases and the J segment 5 bases; nucleotides outside the gene matches: 5. The CDR3 spells CASSWWTGAETQYF. The CDR3 DNA sequence: TGTGCCAGCAGCTGGTGGACAGGGGCGGAGACCCAGTACTTC.

This chain links TRBV7-9 with TRBJ2-3; TRBD2 agrees at 8 bases. The CDR3 extends over 17 amino acids. V shed 6 bases and J 2 bases; nucleotides not matched to a gene: 13. Germline lookup yields CDR1 SEHNR and CDR2 FQNEAQ (reference sequence). The CDR3 loop reads CASRHSGVNVDTDTQYF. The CDR3 DNA reads as TGTGCCAGCAGACATAGCGGGGTTAACGTGGACACAGATACGCAGTATTTT.

The table lists this clonotype with a few counts. The chain links TRBV12-5 to TRBJ2-5; the D gene is possibly TRBD1 (5 bases). CDR1 is LGHNT, CDR2 FRNRAP, per germline. Trimming stripped 3 bases from V and 2 bases from J, with 16 bases between. This CDR3 comprises 16 residues. CDR3 nucleotide sequence: TGTGCTAGTGGTTTCGAAGCAGGGAAGGAGCAAGAGACCCAGTACTTC. Translation: CASGFEAGKEQETQYF.

V and J are TRBV19 and TRBJ2-3; 7 nucleotides match TRBD2. Per the germline V gene, CDR1 is LNHDA and CDR2 is SQIVND (reference sequence). The CDR3 is 15 residues long. The V gene end was trimmed by 7 bases and the J gene end by 0 bases; junction bases not matched to a gene: 7. CDR3 DNA sequence: TGTGCCAGTACCCTAACGGGGGGTAGCACAGATACGCAGTATTTT. Residues: CASTLTGGSTDTQYF.